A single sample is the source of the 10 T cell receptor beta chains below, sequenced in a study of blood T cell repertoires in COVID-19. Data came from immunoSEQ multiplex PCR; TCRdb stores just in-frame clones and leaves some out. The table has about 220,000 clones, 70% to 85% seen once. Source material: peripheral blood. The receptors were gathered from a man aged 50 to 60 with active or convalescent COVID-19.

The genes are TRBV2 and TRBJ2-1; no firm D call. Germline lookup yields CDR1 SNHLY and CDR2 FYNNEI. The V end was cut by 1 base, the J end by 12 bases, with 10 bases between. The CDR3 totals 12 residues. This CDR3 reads CASSEVSGSQFF. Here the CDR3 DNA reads TGTGCCAGCAGTGAAGTGTCCGGTTCGCAGTTCTTC.

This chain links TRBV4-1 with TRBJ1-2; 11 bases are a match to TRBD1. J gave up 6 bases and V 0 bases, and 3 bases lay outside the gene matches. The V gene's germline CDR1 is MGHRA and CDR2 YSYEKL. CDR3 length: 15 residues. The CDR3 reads CASSQEGQGAHGYTF. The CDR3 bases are TGCGCCAGCAGCCAAGAAGGACAGGGGGCACATGGCTACACCTTC.

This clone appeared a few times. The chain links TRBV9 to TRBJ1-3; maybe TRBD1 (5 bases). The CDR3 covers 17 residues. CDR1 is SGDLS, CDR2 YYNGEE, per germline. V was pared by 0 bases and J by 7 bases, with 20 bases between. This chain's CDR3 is CASSVAPGLDTGNTIYF. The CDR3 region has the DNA TGTGCCAGCAGCGTAGCCCCAGGGCTGGATACGGGCAACACCATATATTTT.

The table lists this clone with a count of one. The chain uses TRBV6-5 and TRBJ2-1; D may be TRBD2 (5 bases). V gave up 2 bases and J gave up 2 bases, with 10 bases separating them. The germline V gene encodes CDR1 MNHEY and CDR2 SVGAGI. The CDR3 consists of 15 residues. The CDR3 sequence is CASSYTGFTYNEQFF. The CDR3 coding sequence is TGTGCCAGCAGTTACACGGGGTTTACCTACAATGAGCAGTTCTTC.

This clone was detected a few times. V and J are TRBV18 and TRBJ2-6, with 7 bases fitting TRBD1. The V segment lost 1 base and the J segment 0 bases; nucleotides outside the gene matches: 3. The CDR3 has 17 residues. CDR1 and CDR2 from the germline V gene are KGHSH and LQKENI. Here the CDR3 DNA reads TGTGCCAGCTCACCACGGGGACAGATCTCTGGGGCCAACGTCCTGACTTTC. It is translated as CASSPRGQISGANVLTF.

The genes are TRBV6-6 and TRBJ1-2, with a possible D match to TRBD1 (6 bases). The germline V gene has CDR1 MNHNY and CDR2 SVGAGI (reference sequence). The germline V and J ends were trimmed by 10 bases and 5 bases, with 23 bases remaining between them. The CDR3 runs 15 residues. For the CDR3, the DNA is TGTGCCACGTTAGGACAGCACCTCCATATTTATGGCTACACCTTC. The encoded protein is CATLGQHLHIYGYTF.

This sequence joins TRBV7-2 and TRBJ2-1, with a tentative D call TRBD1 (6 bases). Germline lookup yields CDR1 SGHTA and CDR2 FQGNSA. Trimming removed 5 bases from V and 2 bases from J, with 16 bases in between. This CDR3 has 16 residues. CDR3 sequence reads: CASSAPLGAPYNEQFF. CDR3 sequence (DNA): TGTGCCAGCAGCGCCCCTCTGGGGGCCCCCTACAATGAGCAGTTCTTC.

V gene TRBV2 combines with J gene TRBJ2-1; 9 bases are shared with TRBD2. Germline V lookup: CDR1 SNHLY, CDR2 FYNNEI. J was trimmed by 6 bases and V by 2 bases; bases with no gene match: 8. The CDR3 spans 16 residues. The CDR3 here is CASSERGREGLNEQFF. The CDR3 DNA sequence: TGTGCCAGCAGTGAAAGAGGGCGGGAGGGCCTCAATGAGCAGTTCTTC.

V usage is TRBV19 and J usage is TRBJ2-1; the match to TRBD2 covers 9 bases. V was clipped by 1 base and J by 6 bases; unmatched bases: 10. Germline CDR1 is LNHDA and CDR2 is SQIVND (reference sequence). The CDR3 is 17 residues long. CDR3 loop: CASSIAPGTSRSNEQFF. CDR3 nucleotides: TGTGCCAGTAGTATAGCCCCCGGGACTAGCCGCTCCAATGAGCAGTTCTTC.

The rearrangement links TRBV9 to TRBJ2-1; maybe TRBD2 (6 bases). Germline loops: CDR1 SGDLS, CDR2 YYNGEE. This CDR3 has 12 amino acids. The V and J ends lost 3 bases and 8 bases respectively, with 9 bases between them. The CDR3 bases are TGTGCCAGCAGCGGGCCGGGGGATGAGCAGTTCTTC. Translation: CASSGPGDEQFF.